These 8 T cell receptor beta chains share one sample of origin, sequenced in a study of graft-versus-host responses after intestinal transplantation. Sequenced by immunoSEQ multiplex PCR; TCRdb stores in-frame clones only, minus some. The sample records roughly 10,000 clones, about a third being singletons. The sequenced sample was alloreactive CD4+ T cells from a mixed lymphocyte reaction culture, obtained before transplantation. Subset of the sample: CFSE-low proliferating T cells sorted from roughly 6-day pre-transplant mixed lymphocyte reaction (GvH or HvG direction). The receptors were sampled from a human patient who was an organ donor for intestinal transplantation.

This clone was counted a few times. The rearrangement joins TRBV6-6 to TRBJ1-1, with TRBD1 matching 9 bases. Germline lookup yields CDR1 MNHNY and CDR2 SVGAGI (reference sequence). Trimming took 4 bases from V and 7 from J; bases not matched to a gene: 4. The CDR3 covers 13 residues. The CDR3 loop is CASSSYRGLEAFF. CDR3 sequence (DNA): TGTGCCAGCAGTTCATACAGGGGGCTTGAAGCTTTCTTT.

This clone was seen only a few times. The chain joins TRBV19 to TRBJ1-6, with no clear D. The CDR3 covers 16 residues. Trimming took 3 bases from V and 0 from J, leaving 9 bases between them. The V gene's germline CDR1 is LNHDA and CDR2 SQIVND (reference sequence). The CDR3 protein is CASSIRWSSYNSPLHF. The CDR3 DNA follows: TGTGCCAGTAGTATTCGGTGGAGCTCCTATAATTCACCCCTCCACTTT.

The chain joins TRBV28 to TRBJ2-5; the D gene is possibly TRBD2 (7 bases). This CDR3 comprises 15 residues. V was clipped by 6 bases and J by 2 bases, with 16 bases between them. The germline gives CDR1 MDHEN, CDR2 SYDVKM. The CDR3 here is CASSPLGRGQETQYF. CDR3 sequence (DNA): TGTGCCAGCAGCCCCCTGGGGAGGGGGCAAGAGACCCAGTACTTC.

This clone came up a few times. The CDR3 coding sequence is TGTGCCAGCAGCTCACTGACAGGGGGCTTCACTGAAGCTTTCTTT. The encoded protein is CASSSLTGGFTEAFF. The chain uses TRBV11-2 and TRBJ1-1; 10 bases fit TRBD1. J lost 4 bases, V lost 4 bases, and 6 bases had no gene match. This CDR3 spans 15 amino acids. Germline V lookup: CDR1 SGHAT, CDR2 FQNNGV. Drawing the rest from reference TRBV11-2 and TRBJ1-1, the complete variable domain is EAGVAQSPRYKIIEKRQSVAFWCNPISGHATLYWYQQILGQGPKLLIQFQNNGVVDDSQLPKDRFSAERLKGVDSTLKIQPAKLEDSAVYLCASSSLTGGFTEAFFGQGTRLTVV.

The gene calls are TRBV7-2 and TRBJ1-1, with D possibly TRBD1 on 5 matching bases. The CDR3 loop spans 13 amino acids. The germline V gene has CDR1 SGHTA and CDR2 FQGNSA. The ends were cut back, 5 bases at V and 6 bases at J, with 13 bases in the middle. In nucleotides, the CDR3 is TGTGCCAGCAGCCCTCGTCGACAGTCTGAAGCTTTCTTT. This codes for CASSPRRQSEAFF.

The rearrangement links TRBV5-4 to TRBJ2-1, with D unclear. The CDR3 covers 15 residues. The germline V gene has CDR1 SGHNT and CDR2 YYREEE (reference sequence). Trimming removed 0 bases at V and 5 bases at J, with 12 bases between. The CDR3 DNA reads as TGTGCCAGCAGCTTGGATTTCGCGGCAAACAATGAGCAGTTCTTC. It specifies CASSLDFAANNEQFF.

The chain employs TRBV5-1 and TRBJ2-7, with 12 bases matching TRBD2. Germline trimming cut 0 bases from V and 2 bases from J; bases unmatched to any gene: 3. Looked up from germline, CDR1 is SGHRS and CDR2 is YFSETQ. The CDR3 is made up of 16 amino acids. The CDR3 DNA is TGCGCCAGCAGCTTGGGAACTAGCGGGGGGACCTACGAGCAGTACTTC. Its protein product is CASSLGTSGGTYEQYF.

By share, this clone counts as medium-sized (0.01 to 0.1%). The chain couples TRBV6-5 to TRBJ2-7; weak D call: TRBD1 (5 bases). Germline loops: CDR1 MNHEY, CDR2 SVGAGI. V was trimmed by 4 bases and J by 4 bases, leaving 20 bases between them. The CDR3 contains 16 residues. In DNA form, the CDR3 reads TGTGCCAGCAGTTCATATCCCCTCCAGGGTTCGTACGAGCAGTACTTC. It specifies CASSSYPLQGSYEQYF.